The present T cell receptor (beta chain) was sequenced within a study of cytomegalovirus exposure and HLA in healthy donors. This clone was counted only a few times. Germline V gives CDR1 SGHVS, CDR2 FQNEAQ. This CDR3 has 15 residues. V shed 5 bases and J 1 base; nucleotides not matched to a gene: 6. With 60 Vbeta and 13 Jbeta primers, the PCR was carried out. Sequencing was performed with immunoSEQ multiplex PCR; in TCRdb, only in-frame clones are kept and a portion is missing. The sample yields 93,000 or so clones, 75% to 85% seen once. The chain employs TRBV7-8 and TRBJ1-2; 8 bases agree with TRBD1. Sequences were obtained from PBMCs. The sequence was obtained from a woman under 30 in good health and CMV-seropositive. The DNA for the CDR3 is TGTGCCAGCAGCCACTGGACAGGGTTTAACTATGGCTACACCTTC. It yields the protein CASSHWTGFNYGYTF. The full variable domain, completed using reference TRBV7-8 and TRBJ1-2, is GAGVSQSPRYKVAKRGQDVALRCDPISGHVSLFWYQQALGQGPEFLTYFQNEAQLDKSGLPSDRFFAERPEGSVSTLKIQRTQQEDSAVYLCASSHWTGFNYGYTFGSGTRLTVV.